This is a list of T cell receptor beta chains from one sample in a study of T-cell reconstitution after alpha-beta-depleted transplantation in children. TCRdb re-called the PCR reads through MiXCR, storing one row per CDR3 protein. In the table there are around 100,000 distinct CDR3 sequences, under 7% of which are singletons. This specimen was PBMCs, mostly from graft donor cells, taken 60 days after TCRalphabeta/CD19-depleted stem cell transplant. The receptors were gathered from a female patient aged 2-9 years who had a stem cell transplant for Fanconi anemia, so the T cells may come from the graft donor. The CDR3 runs from the conserved cysteine through the conserved F or W. D genes are given only for firm matches. Size is omitted from some rows. Given values are once, few, many or a class for expanded clones.

d_gene,v_gene,j_gene,len,abundance,CDR3nt,CDR3aa
TRBD2,TRBV28,TRBJ2-5,13,many,TGTGCCAGCAGTTTAGGGCTAGCGGGGAGGTCTAACTTC,CASSLGLAGRSNF
.,TRBV20-1,TRBJ2-7,14,.,TGCAGTGCTAGAGACCCTAGACTGAACTACGAGCAGTACTTC,CSARDPRLNYEQYF
TRBD2,TRBV12-3/TRBV12-4,TRBJ2-1,14,few,TGTGCCAGCAGTGCTAGCGGGATTCGGAATGAGCAGTTCTTC,CASSASGIRNEQFF
TRBD1,TRBV2,TRBJ2-7,16,many,TGTGCCAGCAGTGACCCCCGGGACAGGGCCTCCTACGAGCAGTACTTC,CASSDPRDRASYEQYF
.,TRBV5-1,TRBJ1-2,13,few,TGCGCCAGCAGCCCCGACAGGTTCTATGGCTACACCTTC,CASSPDRFYGYTF
TRBD2,TRBV30,TRBJ2-3,14,few,TGTGCCTGGATTCCTAGCGGGAGAACAGATACGCAGTATTTT,CAWIPSGRTDTQYF
.,TRBV29-1,TRBJ2-1,15,many,TGCAGCACTGGGGGTTCGCCGAGCTCCTACAATGAGCAGTTCTTC,CSTGGSPSSYNEQFF
.,TRBV28,TRBJ1-4,15,few,TGTGCCAGCAGTTTATGGTCGGTAGCTAATGAAAAACTGTTTTTT,CASSLWSVANEKLFF
.,TRBV10-3,TRBJ2-5,14,many,TGTGCCATCAGTGACCTGACGGGGGGCGTCGCCCAGTACTTC,CAISDLTGGVAQYF
.,TRBV18,TRBJ2-7,15,few,TGTGCCAGCTCACCCGTAGCGGCCACCGGGGGTGAGCAGTACTTC,CASSPVAATGGEQYF
TRBD2,TRBV5-1,TRBJ2-7,16,many,TGCGCCAGCAGCTTGGTGGCTAGCGGGACAACCTACGAGCAGTACTTC,CASSLVASGTTYEQYF
TRBD2,TRBV25-1,TRBJ2-7,15,few,TGTGCCAGCAGTGGCCCGACTAGCGGGACGGGCGAGCAGTACTTC,CASSGPTSGTGEQYF
TRBD1,TRBV5-1,TRBJ2-7,14,many,TGCGCCAGCAGCTTTCTAACAGGGGCCTACGAGCAGTACTTC,CASSFLTGAYEQYF
TRBD2,TRBV20-1,TRBJ2-5,15,many,TGCAGTGCTAGAGCCCCTCTAGCGGGACAAGAGACCCAGTACTTC,CSARAPLAGQETQYF
.,TRBV7-2,TRBJ2-1,14,few,TGTGCCAGCAGCCTACTACAAGTCTACAATGAGCAGTTCTTC,CASSLLQVYNEQFF
TRBD2,TRBV5-6,TRBJ2-1,16,many,TGTGCCAGCAGCGTGACCGGGACTAGCGGATACAATGAGCAGTTCTTC,CASSVTGTSGYNEQFF
.,TRBV20-1,TRBJ2-4,17,.,TGCAGTGCTAGCCGGGAATTGTTATCGCTAGCCAAAAACATTCAGTACTTC,CSASRELLSLAKNIQYF
TRBD1,TRBV20-1,TRBJ2-7,15,.,TGCTGTGCTAGGATTGGGACAGGGGGCCCCTACGAGCAGTACTTC,CCARIGTGGPYEQYF
TRBD2,TRBV5-6,TRBJ2-3,16,many,TGTGCCAGCAGCTGGCGACTAGCGGGCGGCACAGATACGCAGTATTTT,CASSWRLAGGTDTQYF
TRBD2,TRBV5-1,TRBJ2-7,17,many,TGCGCCAGCAGCCCCCAGGGACTAGCGGGAGTGATTGGCGAGCAGTACTTC,CASSPQGLAGVIGEQYF
TRBD2,TRBV28,TRBJ2-2,15,many,TGTGCCAGCAGTTCGGAGCGGGAGGACACCGGGGAGCTGTTTTTT,CASSSEREDTGELFF
.,TRBV5-1,TRBJ1-1,13,.,TGCGCCAGCTGCTTCGGAGGGAACACTGAAGCTTTCTTT,CASCFGGNTEAFF
.,TRBV28,TRBJ2-3,17,.,TGTGCCAGCAGTCCGTCCCTCCCTAAGGGGGGTCCGGATACGCAGTATTTT,CASSPSLPKGGPDTQYF
.,TRBV6-5,TRBJ1-6,14,.,TGTGCCAGCAGTTACGGCCAAGATAATTCACCCCTCCACTTT,CASSYGQDNSPLHF
.,TRBV15,TRBJ2-7,14,many,TGTGCCACCAGCAGAGGAAGGGATGTCTACGAGCAGTACTTC,CATSRGRDVYEQYF
.,TRBV18,TRBJ1-1,13,many,TGTGCCAGCTCACCACAGGCAAACACTGAAGCTTTCTTT,CASSPQANTEAFF
TRBD2,TRBV3-1,TRBJ2-1,15,few,TGTGCCAGCAGCCAACTAGCGGGAGGGAAGAATGAGCAGTTCTTC,CASSQLAGGKNEQFF
.,TRBV27,TRBJ2-3,10,.,TGTGCCAGCATCGGGGATACGCAGTATTTT,CASIGDTQYF
TRBD1,TRBV7-2,TRBJ2-7,13,many,TGTGCCAGCAGCTTAATCAGGGGGTACGAGCAGTACTTC,CASSLIRGYEQYF
TRBD2,TRBV24-1,TRBJ2-1,15,.,TGTGCCACCAGTGATTTGGGACTAGCGTACAATGAGCAGTTCTTC,CATSDLGLAYNEQFF
.,TRBV6-5,TRBJ1-6,17,many,TGTGCCAGCAGTTACCAGCCGGGGCGCTTACCTGATTCACCCCTCCACTTT,CASSYQPGRLPDSPLHF
TRBD2,TRBV13,TRBJ2-3,17,.,TGTGCCAGCAGCCATCCGGGACTAGCGGGAGGGCCAGATACGCAGTATTTT,CASSHPGLAGGPDTQYF
.,TRBV6-1,TRBJ2-7,10,many,TGTGCCAGCAGACTGGTCGAGCAGTACTTC,CASRLVEQYF